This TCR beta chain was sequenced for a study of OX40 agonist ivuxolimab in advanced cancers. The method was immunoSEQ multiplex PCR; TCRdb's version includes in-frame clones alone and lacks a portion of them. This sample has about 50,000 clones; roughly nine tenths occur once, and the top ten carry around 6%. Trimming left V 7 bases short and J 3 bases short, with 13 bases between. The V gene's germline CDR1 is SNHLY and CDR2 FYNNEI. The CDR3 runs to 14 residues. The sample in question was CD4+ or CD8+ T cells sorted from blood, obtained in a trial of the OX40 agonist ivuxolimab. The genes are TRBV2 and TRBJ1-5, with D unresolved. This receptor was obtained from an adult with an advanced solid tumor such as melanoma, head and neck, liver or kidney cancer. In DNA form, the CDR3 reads TGTGCCAGCACCACCTTAAACTCCAATCAGCCCCAGCATTTT. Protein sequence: CASTTLNSNQPQHF.